This is a list of T cell receptor beta chains from one sample in a study of blood T cells in healthy people across ages. MiXCR was run by TCRdb on the 5' RACE reads, yielding one entry per CDR3 protein. There are 780,000 or so distinct CDR3 sequences in the sample; roughly three fifths occur only once, and around a quarter lies in the top ten. Sequenced input: blood. These receptors originate from a man between 35 and 55 years old in good health. CDR3s include the opening cysteine and the closing phenylalanine or tryptophan. A D gene is named only where the DNA matches it firmly. Expanded clones are given a class, and other clones once, few, many or no size at all.

TRBJ2-5 NA 15 TRBV7-2 NA TGTGCCAGCAGCTTAGATCCGGGACCCCAAGGGACCCAGTACTTC CASSLDPGPQGTQYF
TRBJ2-7 TRBD2 18 TRBV3-1 few TGTGCCAGCAGCCAAGATATAAGCGGGAGGGCCCCTACGGGCGAGCAGTACTTC CASSQDISGRAPTGEQYF
TRBJ2-5 TRBD1 14 TRBV15 NA TGTGCCACCAGCGGGGACAGGTCGCAAGAGACCCAGTACTTC CATSGDRSQETQYF
TRBJ1-1 TRBD1 13 TRBV12-5 NA TGTGCTAGTGTGGGACAGGGGGGCACTGAAGCTTTCTTT CASVGQGGTEAFF
TRBJ2-1 NA 11 TRBV4-3 many TGCGCCAGCAGCCAAGGGAGTGAGCAGTTCTTC CASSQGSEQFF
TRBJ2-7 TRBD1 16 TRBV3-1 NA TGTGCCAGCAGCCAAGGAATCGGGACAGGGGGTTACGAGCAGTACTTC CASSQGIGTGGYEQYF
TRBJ2-7 TRBD1 13 TRBV7-9 NA TGTGCCAGCAGCTCGGGACAGCCTGGAACCCAGTACTTC CASSSGQPGTQYF
TRBJ2-1 NA 15 TRBV28 NA TGTGCCAGCAGGACCCTTCTCCTCGGCAACAATGAGCAGTTCTTC CASRTLLLGNNEQFF
TRBJ2-3 TRBD2 19 TRBV29-1 NA TGCAGCGTTGAACCTCGAGGGACTAGCGGGAGTGGGGGCACAGATACGCAGTATTTT CSVEPRGTSGSGGTDTQYF
TRBJ2-5 NA 14 TRBV20-1 NA TGCAGTGCTGGGATACTAGTGTCTCAAGAGACCCAGTACTTC CSAGILVSQETQYF
TRBJ1-2 TRBD1 15 TRBV29-1 few TGCAGCGTTGAAGATCGCACAGGGGGTAGCTATGGCTACACCTTC CSVEDRTGGSYGYTF
TRBJ2-7 TRBD2 14 TRBV27 NA TGTGCCAGCAGAAAAGGACTAGCGGGAGCCGAGCAGTACTTC CASRKGLAGAEQYF
TRBJ2-4 NA 16 TRBV28 few TGTGCCAGCACCGGAAACCGCCGGGTGGGCAAAAACATTCAGTACTTC CASTGNRRVGKNIQYF
TRBJ2-7 NA 15 TRBV7-2 few TGTGCCAGCAGCTCGGGCCTCCCCAGTCATACCGAGCAGTACTTC CASSSGLPSHTEQYF
TRBJ1-6 NA 16 TRBV25-1 NA TGTGCCAGCAGTGATCATGGTGGAACGGGTTATTCACCCCTCCACTTT CASSDHGGTGYSPLHF
TRBJ2-7 NA 15 TRBV7-3 NA TGTGCCAGCAGCTCCCCTGGGGGAACCTCCTACGAGCAGTACTTC CASSSPGGTSYEQYF
TRBJ2-5 NA 15 TRBV3-1 NA TGTGCCAGCAGTCTAAGGAGGGGGGGGCAAGAGACCCAGTACTTC CASSLRRGGQETQYF
TRBJ2-3 NA 18 TRBV3-1 many TGTGCCAGCAGCCTCGTCCAGGGCGACCTACTCCACACAGATACGCAGTATTTT CASSLVQGDLLHTDTQYF
TRBJ2-1 NA 14 TRBV5-1 NA TGCGCCAGCAGCTTGGGGCTTCAAGGCAATGAGCAGTTCTTC CASSLGLQGNEQFF
TRBJ2-7 NA 12 TRBV12-3/TRBV12-4 NA TGTGCCAGCAGCAAGGGACCTTACGAGCAGTACTTC CASSKGPYEQYF
TRBJ1-5 NA 14 TRBV20-1 few TGCAGTGCTAGAGATAGGGTGGGCAATCAGCCCCAGCATTTT CSARDRVGNQPQHF
TRBJ1-4 TRBD1 17 TRBV5-1 NA TGCGCCAGCAGGATTGGGACAGGGGGAGTTGATAATGAAAAACTGTTTTTT CASRIGTGGVDNEKLFF
TRBJ1-1 TRBD1 14 TRBV14 few TGTGCCAGCAGCCTGTACAGGGGGCGAACTGAAGCTTTCTTT CASSLYRGRTEAFF
TRBJ2-7 NA 14 TRBV3-1 few TGTGCCAGCAGCCAAGGATCTAGCGCCCACGAGCAGTACTTC CASSQGSSAHEQYF
TRBJ1-1 NA 15 TRBV12-3/TRBV12-4 NA TGTGCCAGCAGTCACTCAGGGTTAGCAATATCTGAAGCTTTCTTT CASSHSGLAISEAFF
TRBJ2-5 TRBD1 13 TRBV20-1 NA TGCAGTGCCGTCATACAGGGGGCGGTGGGGCAGTACTTC CSAVIQGAVGQYF
TRBJ2-7 TRBD2 17 TRBV5-1 few TGCGCCAGCAGCTTTTCAACCGGGACTAGCGGGAACTACGAGCAGTACTTC CASSFSTGTSGNYEQYF
TRBJ2-3 NA 13 TRBV10-3 NA TGTGCCACCGAGGCAGCTAGCACAGATACGCAGTATTTT CATEAASTDTQYF
TRBJ1-2 NA 18 TRBV4-1 many TGCGCCAGCAGCCAAGAGTCAAGGGCCGATTCTTTGCCGCGGGGCTACACCTTC CASSQESRADSLPRGYTF
TRBJ2-1 NA 15 TRBV7-2 NA TGTGCCAGCAGCTTATATGGCGCCCCCGCGGATGAGCAGTTCTTC CASSLYGAPADEQFF
TRBJ2-3 NA 15 TRBV29-1 few TGCAGCGCCAGAGGGGGAGGACAGAGCACAGATACGCAGTATTTT CSARGGGQSTDTQYF
TRBJ2-1 NA 17 TRBV6-4 NA TGTGCCAGCAGTGACTCCCATGTCTCGCAGGGGTACAATGAGCAGTTCTTC CASSDSHVSQGYNEQFF
TRBJ2-4 TRBD2 18 TRBV12-5 NA TGTGCTAGTGGTTTGCCCCAACCGGGACGAGCGGGAGTCTACGAACAGTACTTC CASGLPQPGRAGVYEQYF
TRBJ2-1 TRBD2 13 TRBV29-1 NA TGCAGCGTCGGGCGGGGGACCCGGGGAGAGCAGTTCTTC CSVGRGTRGEQFF
TRBJ1-5 NA 15 TRBV27 few TGTGCCAGCAGTTCCCTCGAAGGGGGGAACCAGCCCCAGCATTTT CASSSLEGGNQPQHF
TRBJ2-1 NA 16 TRBV20-1 NA TGCAGTGCTAGAGATGGACGTAGGGGTAGTGGCAATGAGCAGTTCTTC CSARDGRRGSGNEQFF
TRBJ1-2 NA 14 TRBV3-1 NA TGTGCCAGCAGCCAAGCACGAGGGGTGAATGGCTACACCTTC CASSQARGVNGYTF
TRBJ2-5 NA 15 TRBV5-1 NA TGCGCCAGCAGCTGGCCGATGGGGGTCGGGGAGACCCAGTACTTC CASSWPMGVGETQYF
TRBJ2-5 NA 17 TRBV4-2 few TGTGCCAGCAGCCAAGATTCCGGGGCCCTGTACCAAGAGACCCAGTACTTC CASSQDSGALYQETQYF
TRBJ2-1 NA 13 TRBV29-1 NA TGCAGCGTTGGGCTGGGGGCGGAGATAGAGCAGTTCTTC CSVGLGAEIEQFF
TRBJ1-1 TRBD1 21 TRBV7-2 few TGTGCCAGCAGCTTTCGGTTCCTCGGGACAGTTGTACGTCGGCCTAACACTGAAGCTTTCTTT CASSFRFLGTVVRRPNTEAFF
TRBJ2-7 NA 15 TRBV4-3 NA TGCGCCAGCAGCCCTGGTAGGGGAAACGCCTACGAGCAGTACTTC CASSPGRGNAYEQYF
TRBJ2-7 NA 16 TRBV16 NA TGTGCCAGCAGCCGACAAACGGGACATCAGACCTACGAGCAGTACTTC CASSRQTGHQTYEQYF
TRBJ2-4 TRBD1 15 TRBV5-1 NA TGCGCCAGCAGCTTGGGTCCGGGACAGCAAAACATTCAGTACTTC CASSLGPGQQNIQYF
TRBJ2-5 NA 14 TRBV7-2 NA TGTGCCAGCAGCTTAGAGGCGGGACAAGGGACCCAGTACTTC CASSLEAGQGTQYF
TRBJ2-1 NA 13 TRBV29-1 NA TGCAGCGTTCCGGGGCCTGCGGACAATGAGCAGTTCTTC CSVPGPADNEQFF
TRBJ2-5 TRBD1 15 TRBV27 NA TGTGCCAGCAGTCCCGTGACAGGGGGCGGGGAGACCCAGTACTTC CASSPVTGGGETQYF
TRBJ2-5 NA 15 TRBV7-2 NA TGTGCCAGCAGCTTAGACCCAGGGGCCCAAGAGACCCAGTACTTC CASSLDPGAQETQYF
TRBJ2-4 NA 15 TRBV5-5 NA TGTGCCAGCACTTCCAGTGGACTGGGGTTGAACATTCAGTACTTC CASTSSGLGLNIQYF
TRBJ2-3 NA 11 TRBV29-1 NA TGCAGCGTAGTATTAACAGATACGCAGTATTTT CSVVLTDTQYF
TRBJ1-1 NA 12 TRBV3-1 NA TGTACCAGCAGCCAAGCGTCCCTAAGTGCTTTCTTT CTSSQASLSAFF
TRBJ2-7 NA 14 TRBV7-9 NA TGTGCCAGCAGTTTGGGGAGGGGGGATTACGAGCAGTACTTC CASSLGRGDYEQYF